Below are 9 T cell receptor beta chains sequenced from a single sample in a study of T-cell memory formation after mild COVID-19. TCRdb reanalysed the 5' RACE reads using MiXCR and keeps one entry per CDR3 protein. The table includes 220,000 or so distinct CDR3 sequences, 9% to 10% detected once. What was sequenced was PBMCs or a T cell subset sorted from them (not recorded which). The source is a man between 18 and 35 years old who had mild COVID-19 (a few samples of this study predate the infection). Cell type and time point are not known.

DNA for the CDR3: TGTGCCAGCAGCGAAGCCGGGACAGTCTCCTACGAGCAGTACGTC. Protein: CASSEAGTVSYEQYV. The chain employs TRBV28 and TRBJ2-7; 7 bases fit TRBD1. This CDR3 contains 15 residues. Trimming took 6 bases from V and 0 from J; bases not matched to a gene: 8. Germline V gene lookup returns CDR1 MDHEN and CDR2 SYDVKM.

A few counts support this clonotype. The CDR3 DNA reads TGCGCCAGCAGCCAAGATCCCAGGGACTACGAGCAGTACTTC. It is translated as CASSQDPRDYEQYF. V and J are TRBV4-3 and TRBJ2-7, with D possibly matching TRBD1 (5 bases). This CDR3 is built from 14 residues. With 0 bases removed from V and 3 bases from J, the gap between germline ends came to 9 bases. Germline lookup yields CDR1 LGHNA and CDR2 YSLEER.

This chain connects TRBV29-1 to TRBJ2-4; no firm D call. Trimming left V 2 bases short and J 9 bases short, with 11 bases between. CDR1 SQVTM and CDR2 ANQGSEA come from the germline V gene. The CDR3 runs to 12 residues. The CDR3 coding sequence is TGCAGCGTTGAACCGACGGTCGGCATTCAGTACTTC. As protein: CSVEPTVGIQYF.

V usage is TRBV5-1 and J usage is TRBJ2-1, with TRBD2 identical over 12 bases. J was trimmed by 7 bases and V by 3 bases; bases with no gene match: 8. This CDR3 has 16 amino acids. Per the germline V gene, CDR1 is SGHRS and CDR2 is YFSETQ. CDR3 nucleotides: TGCGCCAGCAGCTCTCAAACTAGCGGGGGGTTTAATGAGCAGTTCTTC. This encodes CASSSQTSGGFNEQFF. The variable domain in full, with the rest retrieved from reference TRBV5-1 and TRBJ2-1, is KAGVTQTPRYLIKTRGQQVTLSCSPISGHRSVSWYQQTPGQGLQFLFEYFSETQRNKGNFPGRFSGRQFSNSRSEMNVSTLELGDSALYLCASSSQTSGGFNEQFFGPGTRLTVL.

Within the sample, this clonotype is medium-sized. The V and J genes are TRBV19 and TRBJ1-2; 7 bases agree with TRBD1. Trimming removed 2 bases from V and 3 bases from J; junction bases left unmatched: 6. Germline V gene sequence: CDR1 LNHDA, CDR2 SQIVND (reference sequence). CDR3 size: 15 residues. CDR3 sequence: CASSISSQGDYGYTF. The CDR3, as DNA: TGTGCCAGTAGTATATCATCTCAGGGGGACTATGGCTACACCTTC.

Ten or more counts support this clonotype. This chain's CDR3 is CASSFEGQGHTEAFF. DNA of the CDR3: TGTGCCAGCAGTTTTGAGGGACAGGGTCACACTGAAGCTTTCTTT. The chain uses TRBV27 and TRBJ1-1; 9 positions match TRBD1. From germline, CDR1 is MNHEY and CDR2 SMNVEV (reference sequence). V was pared by 3 bases and J by 3 bases, with 5 bases of the junction left unmatched. The CDR3 contains 15 residues.

Remarks on this clonotype: A junction boundary mismatches the germline segment, possibly from a read error. The V call is TRBV7-2, the J call TRBJ2-1; 8 bases fit TRBD2. The length of the CDR3 is 17 residues. Germline V lookup: CDR1 SGHTA, CDR2 FQGNSA. The CDR3 DNA reads TGTGCCAGCAGCCCGAGCCGAGGGCTAGCGGGCTACAATGAGAAGTTCTTC. It specifies CASSPSRGLAGYNEKFF. Complete variable domain (other parts from reference TRBV7-2 and TRBJ2-1): GAGVSQSPSNKVTEKGKDVELRCDPISGHTALYWYRQSLGQGLEFLIYFQGNSAPDKSGLPSDRFSAERTGGSVSTLTIQRTQQEDSAVYLCASSPSRGLAGYNEKFFGPGTRLTVL.

The chain couples TRBV4-3 to TRBJ2-3, with D perhaps matching TRBD2 (5 bases). The germline gives CDR1 LGHNA, CDR2 YSLEER. The CDR3 is 14 amino acids. V shed 5 bases and J shed 4 bases, with 13 bases lying between them. CDR3 region: CASSFSAGADTQYF. The CDR3 region has the DNA TGCGCCAGCAGCTTCAGTGCCGGGGCAGATACGCAGTATTTT.

This clonotype occurred a few times. The V gene is TRBV20-1, the J gene TRBJ2-5; TRBD1 agrees at 9 bases. This CDR3 comprises 14 residues. The V gene end was trimmed by 2 bases and the J gene end by 5 bases; junction bases not matched to a gene: 6. Germline V gene sequence: CDR1 DFQATT, CDR2 SNEGSKA (reference sequence). CDR3 bases: TGCAGTGCTAGAAGGCCGGGGACAGGGGAGACCCAGTACTTC. As protein: CSARRPGTGETQYF.